The 11 T cell receptor beta chains reported below all come from one sample, sequenced in a study of regulatory T cells in long-lasting Graves disease. Time point indicated: newly diagnosed GD, antithyroid drugs for less than 3 months. The TCR library used RNA extracted from PBMCs. CDR3-region Arm-PCR and iRepertoire HTBI primers produced the TCR beta libraries. TCRdb processed the multiplex PCR reads anew with MiXCR; each CDR3 protein has one entry. This sample has 350,000 to 500,000 distinct CDR3 sequences, with about 15% found just once. These same data were also listed under a study on T cells in Graves' hyperthyroidism and ophthalmopathy.

The sequences come from peripheral blood mononuclear cells (PBMCs), collected at new diagnosis, from a patient treated with antithyroid drugs. The receptors here all came from a woman aged 25 to 39 with Graves disease.

This clonotype was counted ten times or more. The V gene is TRBV28, the J gene TRBJ2-4, with 12 bases matching TRBD2. The CDR3 consists of 16 residues. Germline lookup yields CDR1 MDHEN and CDR2 SYDVKM. V lost 4 bases, J lost 8 bases, and 9 bases stayed unmatched. The CDR3 DNA follows: TGTGCCAGCAGTTGGCTAGCGGGAGGGAACATAGACATTCAGTACTTC. Translated: CASSWLAGGNIDIQYF.

This clonotype has at least ten counts. The chain carries TRBV10-3 and TRBJ2-3, with a tentative D call TRBD2 (6 bases). This CDR3 has 13 amino acids. V was trimmed by 4 bases and J by 4 bases, leaving 9 bases between them. Germline CDR1 reads ENHRY; CDR2 reads SYGVKD. DNA of the CDR3: TGTGCCATCAGTGGTTCTAGCGCAGATACGCAGTATTTT. It is translated as CAISGSSADTQYF.

This clonotype was picked up many times. This rearrangement joins TRBV30 to TRBJ1-4; D remains ambiguous. The length of the CDR3 is 12 residues. The germline V gene encodes CDR1 GTSNPN and CDR2 SVGIG (reference sequence). Trimming left V 5 bases short and J 8 bases short, with 12 bases between. The DNA for the CDR3 is TGTGCCTGGGACGGACGGAGGGAAAAACTGTTTTTT. Amino acid sequence: CAWDGRREKLFF.

This clonotype was observed a handful of times. The chain recombines TRBV7-9 with TRBJ2-7; D remains unclear. Between the trimmed V and J ends, which lost 6 bases and 2 bases, there was a span of 11 bases. Germline V CDR1 and CDR2: SEHNR, FQNEAQ (reference sequence). This CDR3 has 13 amino acids. CDR3 nucleotide sequence: TGTGCCAGCAGTTCCATAGTTCCCTACGAGCAGTACTTC. As protein: CASSSIVPYEQYF.

This clonotype has a count of ten or more. The chain is built from TRBV5-1 and TRBJ1-4, with 7 nucleotides matching TRBD1. CDR3 length: 14 residues. V shed 5 bases and J 4 bases; nucleotides not matched to a gene: 5. From germline, CDR1 is SGHRS and CDR2 YFSETQ. The CDR3 here is CASRAGQYNEKLFF. For the CDR3, the DNA is TGCGCCAGCAGAGCGGGACAGTATAATGAAAAACTGTTTTTT.

This clonotype has at least ten counts. The chain carries TRBV5-1 and TRBJ1-1, with 9 bases matching TRBD1. The V gene end was trimmed by 0 bases and the J gene end by 11 bases; junction bases not matched to a gene: 5. The CDR3 runs to 13 residues. CDR1 is SGHRS and CDR2 is YFSETQ in the germline V gene. The CDR3 loop is CASSLEQGAWAFF. Here the CDR3 DNA reads TGCGCCAGCAGCTTGGAACAGGGGGCTTGGGCTTTCTTT.

This clonotype was picked up many times. The V and J genes are TRBV11-2 and TRBJ2-5; D not resolved. V was cut by 3 bases and J by 2 bases, with 10 bases left in between. This CDR3 is 14 amino acids long. Germline loops: CDR1 SGHAT, CDR2 FQNNGV. The CDR3, as DNA: TGTGCCAGCAGCTTCCTATCAGCACAAGAGACCCAGTACTTC. Its protein product is CASSFLSAQETQYF.

Concerning this clonotype itself: A much more abundant neighbour one base away suggests this may be a read error. The chain recombines TRBV10-3 with TRBJ2-1; 7 bases line up with TRBD1. V dropped 7 bases and J dropped 0; count of bases not matched to a gene: 9. Germline V CDR1 and CDR2: ENHRY, SYGVKD. CDR3 length: 16 residues. In DNA, the CDR3 is TGTGCCATCATGGGACCGGGACAGAGCTCCTACAATGAGCAGTTCTTC. Its translation is CAIMGPGQSSYNEQFF.

This clonotype showed up many times. The gene calls are TRBV27 and TRBJ2-3, with 14 nucleotides matching TRBD2. V shed 4 bases and J 5 bases; nucleotides not matched to a gene: 11. Per germline, CDR1 MNHEY and CDR2 SMNVEV (reference sequence). The CDR3 is 18 amino acids. The CDR3 DNA reads TGTGCCAGCAGTTCTCATCGGGGACTAGCGGGAGTGGGAGATACGCAGTATTTT. Amino acid sequence: CASSSHRGLAGVGDTQYF.

This clonotype was recorded many times. This rearrangement joins TRBV5-6 to TRBJ2-3; 7 bases align to TRBD2. The CDR3 sequence is 14 residues long. CDR1 and CDR2 from the germline V gene are SGHDT and YYEEEE. The trim removed 4 bases at V and 0 bases at J, leaving 2 bases unmatched. The CDR3 sequence: CASSRTRSTDTQYF. The CDR3 coding sequence is TGTGCCAGCAGCCGGACTAGGAGCACAGATACGCAGTATTTT.

This clonotype was counted only a few times. This sequence joins TRBV24-1 and TRBJ2-1; a possible D gene is TRBD2 (5 bases). Germline V gives CDR1 KGHDR, CDR2 SFDVKD. The CDR3 extends over 13 amino acids. Here the CDR3 DNA reads TGTGCGACCCTAAGCGGCACCTACAATGAGCAGTTCTTC. It codes for CATLSGTYNEQFF.